This entry features one TCR beta chain sequence. Its matching antigen is unknown. This sample is part of a study of yellow fever vaccine responses in identical twins. Regarding the study as a whole: Vaccine T cell responses of twins reportedly seemed partly convergent and partly personalized.

TCRdb redid the calling of the RT-PCR reads with MiXCR, one entry per CDR3 protein. The profile shows over 5,500 distinct CDR3 sequences, roughly 89% of them singletons. Sequenced here: T cells from blood (PBMCs), unsorted or a sorted subset (not recorded which), sampled before or after yellow fever vaccination (not recorded which). The sequence was collected from a woman under 30 who received the yellow fever vaccine.

CDR3 sequence (DNA): TGTGCCAGCAGTTACTCGATCGGCTCCTACGAGCAGTACTTC. Translating gives CASSYSIGSYEQYF. V is TRBV6-2 or TRBV6-3 and J is TRBJ2-7, with D uncertain. The V gene's germline CDR1 is MNHEY and CDR2 SVGEGT. V was pared by 0 bases and J by 0 bases, with 6 bases between. This CDR3 is 14 amino acids long.